This T cell receptor (beta chain) was sequenced in a study of Ad26.COV2.S vaccination and SARS-CoV-2 variants. Whole-study results and caveats: Measurements of TCR breadth and depth may have given underestimates of the total T cell responses.

Trimming took 3 bases from V and 2 from J; bases not matched to a gene: 10. The CDR3 extends over 18 amino acids. CDR1 KGHDR and CDR2 SFDVKD come from the germline V gene. For this clone: Its antigen is not known.

Clones were read by immunoSEQ multiplex PCR, and TCRdb kept only the in-frame ones, dropping some. The sample has 400,000 to 500,000 clones, around 87% seen once. As to treatment: some 20 received Ad26.COV2.S at low or high dose, single or two shots; 5 received placebo; per-sample allocation not given. Samples were taken on day 63 after the first vaccine or placebo injection. Sequences were derived from peripheral blood, sampled in a trial of Ad26.COV2.S vaccine versus placebo. The chain recombines TRBV24-1 with TRBJ2-2; 8 nucleotides align to TRBD1. The sequence derives from a person aged 18-65 years who received the Ad26.COV2.S COVID-19 vaccine or a placebo. CDR3 region: CATSDATGVVRNTGELFF. CDR3 in DNA: TGTGCCACCAGTGATGCGACAGGGGTAGTAAGAAACACCGGGGAGCTGTTTTTT.